This TCR beta chain was recorded in a study of breast tumors, draining lymph nodes, adjacent tissues. Whole-study results and caveats: Most tumor T cells seemingly derive from lymph node, then expand in tumor.

On this clonotype: Antigen specificity is unknown. A much more abundant neighbour one base away suggests this may be a read error. The conserved phenylalanine or tryptophan is not found at the CDR3 terminus, so this likely reflects a read error.

The V segment lost 3 bases and the J segment 3 bases; nucleotides outside the gene matches: 4. CDR1 GTSNPN and CDR2 SVGIG come from the germline V gene (reference sequence). The CDR3 runs to 14 residues. TCRdb re-derived calls from the multiplex PCR reads in MiXCR, one entry per CDR3 protein. Altogether some 170,000 distinct CDR3 sequences are present, 33% being singletons, with the ten largest covering roughly 3.8%. Samples came from axillary lymph nodes draining the breast cancer. Sequencing was done on a sample of axillary lymph node tissue. The chain uses TRBV30 and TRBJ2-2, with 7 bases fitting TRBD1. The clonotype was recovered from a female donor with breast cancer. Some clones in this sample may be carry-over from other donors' samples. In DNA form, the CDR3 reads TGTGCCTGGAGGAGGGGGCGGGACACCGGGGAGCTGTTTCTT. It encodes CAWRRGRDTGELFL.